This TCR beta chain was sequenced during a study of blood T cell repertoires in COVID-19. Turning to the study itself: Samples taken during acute and convalescent COVID-19 were collected in the United States, Italy and Spain. T cells, B-cell-depleted T cells, or PBMCs provided the cDNA or gDNA that served as material.

Authors' methods: Amplification with reference gene primers provided the estimates of nucleated cell counts. Repertoires were generated with immunoSEQ multiplex PCR, while TCRdb's copy carries only in-frame clones and drops some. That table gives V, J and clone size, and the DNA gave D and trimming. The data contain just over 25,000 clones, roughly nine tenths of them singletons. The CDR3 is 11 residues long. Germline assignment: CDR1 SNHLY and CDR2 FYNNEI. The V end lost 8 bases, the J end lost 5 bases, and 6 bases lay between the germline ends. Input material: peripheral blood. The chain combines TRBV2 with TRBJ2-2; D not resolved. The TCR comes from a human donor in a cohort sampled during active COVID-19. CDR3 DNA: TGTGCCAGCTATCAGACCGGGGAGCTGTTTTTT. Amino acids: CASYQTGELFF.